The 7 T cell receptor beta chains given below trace back to one sample, sequenced in a study of blood T cell repertoires in COVID-19 (TCRdb year 2020). Library prep was done by the immunoSEQ multiplex PCR assay. TCRdb's version of the immuneACCESS table is confined to in-frame rearrangements and falls short of the full clone set. An unresolved V gene accounts for under half of the shortfall where checked; the remainder is of unknown origin. Here the sample has around 300,000 clones; over 85% occur a single time. The ten largest clones take up 1.5% to 2% of the sample. Sequencing was performed on PBMCs or T cells enriched from blood (not recorded which). These receptors all come from a woman aged 60-75 years who had recovered from COVID-19.

This sequence joins TRBV9 and TRBJ2-5; 15 nucleotides agree with TRBD2. Germline CDR1 SGDLS, CDR2 YYNGEE. V was pared by 7 bases and J by 7 bases, with 11 bases of the junction left unmatched. CDR3 length equals 16 residues. The CDR3 nucleotides are TGTGCCAGCGGCAGGGGACTAGCGGGAGGTATAGTGACCCAGTACTTC. Protein product: CASGRGLAGGIVTQYF.

This chain links TRBV9 with TRBJ1-3; D may be TRBD1 (5 bases). The CDR3 sequence is 14 residues long. V was cut by 0 bases and J by 8 bases, with 12 bases left in between. The V gene's germline CDR1 is SGDLS and CDR2 YYNGEE. CDR3 region: CASSVAYRRDTIYF. Here the CDR3 DNA reads TGTGCCAGCAGCGTAGCTTACAGGCGCGACACCATATATTTT.

This clone was seen more than once but under ten times. The V and J genes are TRBV19 and TRBJ1-1; 9 nucleotides line up with TRBD1. The CDR3 consists of 14 residues. The junction had 5 bases not matched to a gene; V was cut back by 5 bases and J by 4 bases. The V gene's germline CDR1 is LNHDA and CDR2 SQIVND (reference sequence). This CDR3 is CASSLTTGGTEAFF. As DNA, the CDR3 is TGTGCCAGTAGTCTTACGACAGGGGGCACTGAAGCTTTCTTT.

The V and J genes are TRBV9 and TRBJ1-1; D remains ambiguous. Deletions cut 1 base from V and 2 bases from J, with 6 bases between. The germline V gene encodes CDR1 SGDLS and CDR2 YYNGEE. The CDR3 contains 13 residues. CDR3 loop: CASSVTVNTEAFF. The CDR3 region has the DNA TGTGCCAGCAGCGTAACGGTTAACACTGAAGCTTTCTTT.

The chain is built from TRBV2 and TRBJ2-3; 10 nucleotides line up with TRBD2. This CDR3 has 14 amino acids. Germline lookup yields CDR1 SNHLY and CDR2 FYNNEI. V was clipped by 5 bases and J by 5 bases; unmatched bases: 4. The chain's CDR3 is CASSWSGRGDTQYF. The CDR3 nucleotides are TGTGCCAGCAGTTGGAGCGGGAGGGGAGATACGCAGTATTTT.

The rearrangement uses TRBV25-1 and TRBJ1-2; possible D gene TRBD1, 6 bases. V was clipped by 3 bases and J by 0 bases, with 14 bases between them. The germline V gene encodes CDR1 MGHDK and CDR2 SYGVNS. The CDR3 sequence is 16 residues long. The CDR3 loop is CASSDRGAWSNYGYTF. The CDR3 DNA is TGTGCCAGCAGTGACAGGGGCGCTTGGTCTAACTATGGCTACACCTTC.

The V gene is TRBV5-1, the J gene TRBJ1-2, with D possibly TRBD1 on 5 matching bases. V lost 3 bases, J lost 0 bases, and 15 bases lay in between. Germline values: CDR1 SGHRS, CDR2 YFSETQ. The CDR3 consists of 16 residues. CDR3: CASSSRGGPANYGYTF. CDR3 DNA: TGCGCCAGCAGCTCACGGGGGGGTCCAGCTAACTATGGCTACACCTTC. The full variable domain, with the rest looked up from reference TRBV5-1 and TRBJ1-2, is KAGVTQTPRYLIKTRGQQVTLSCSPISGHRSVSWYQQTPGQGLQFLFEYFSETQRNKGNFPGRFSGRQFSNSRSEMNVSTLELGDSALYLCASSSRGGPANYGYTFGSGTRLTVV.